The clone carrying this T cell receptor (delta chain) came up a few times. The antigen is unknown. The germline V gene has CDR1 TSWWSYY and CDR2 QGS. Germline trimming cut 1 base from V and 7 bases from J; bases unmatched to any gene: 16. The CDR3 sequence is 18 residues long. The data belong to a study of Vδ1+ human thymocytes. Whole-study findings and limits: Unlike peripheral blood Vdelta1+ controls, thymic delta-chain sequences included about 20% Vdelta2 and few Vdelta3. In the thymus, TRG and TRD repertoires looked highly polyclonal with Gaussian CDR3 lengths.

The sorted cells were CD3+ Vdelta1+ Vdelta2- thymocytes from alphabeta-depleted thymus. Between roughly 98% and 99.6% of sorted thymocytes were Vdelta1+. RNA was extracted from the cells and then reverse transcribed. Pooled V-gene forward primers with one constant-region reverse primer generated the CDR3 amplicons by multiplex PCR. TCRdb reanalysed the multiplex PCR reads with CATT. The table has 20,000 to 25,000 delta-chain clones, over 25% seen once. This receptor was obtained from a boy under three years old who had congenital heart surgery. Sequencing was carried out using Vdelta1+ gamma-delta thymocytes from the thymus. Indicated subset: FACS-sorted CD3+ TCRalphabeta- TCRVdelta1+ TCRVdelta2- thymocytes. The rearrangement links TRDV1 to TRDJ1; 9 bases agree with TRDD3. The CDR3 region has the DNA TGTGCTCTTGGGGAACGCTTCCTTAATCCTGGGGGATGCCTTAAACTCATCTTT. This gives the protein CALGERFLNPGGCLKLIF.